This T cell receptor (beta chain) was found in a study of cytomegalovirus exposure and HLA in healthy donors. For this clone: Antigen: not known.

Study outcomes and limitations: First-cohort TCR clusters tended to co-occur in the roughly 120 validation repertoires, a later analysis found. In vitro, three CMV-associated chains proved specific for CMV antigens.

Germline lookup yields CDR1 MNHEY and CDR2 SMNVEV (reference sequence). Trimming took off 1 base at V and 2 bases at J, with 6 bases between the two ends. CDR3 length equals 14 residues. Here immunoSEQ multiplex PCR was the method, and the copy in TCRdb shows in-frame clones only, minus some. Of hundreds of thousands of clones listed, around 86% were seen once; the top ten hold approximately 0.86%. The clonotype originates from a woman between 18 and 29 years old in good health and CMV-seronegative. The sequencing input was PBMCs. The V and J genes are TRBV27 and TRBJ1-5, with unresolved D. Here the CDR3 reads CASSLYAGNQPQHF. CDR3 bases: TGTGCCAGCAGTTTATACGCAGGCAATCAGCCCCAGCATTTT.